This TCR beta chain was recorded in a study of shared clonotypes between healthy human individuals. Study observations and caveats: Even with large depth, rarefaction showed that sorted-subset sequencing was incomplete.

The CDR3 is made up of 16 amino acids. Caucasian adults living in Nashville, Tennessee, provided all samples. Sorted-subset replicate PCRs used 200 ng DNA, some 31,000 T cell genomes. Method: immunoSEQ multiplex PCR; TCRdb's copy keeps in-frame clones and lacks some. The profile covers millions of clones, with 85% to 95% appearing a single time and 0.39% taken by the ten largest. Regarding this clone: Its antigen is as yet unknown.

The sequence derives from a man younger than 35 in good health. Some clones in this sample may be carry-over from other donors' samples. Sequences were obtained from naive CD4+ T cells from PBMCs. Subset meaning: CD45RA+ positively selected. V usage is TRBV21-1 and J usage is TRBJ1-1. TRBV21-1 is shown as a pseudogene. CDR3 region: CASSKGGGVPNTEAFF. CDR3 bases: TGTGCCAGCAGCAAAGGAGGGGGGGTCCCGAACACTGAAGCTTTCTTT.